These 24 T cell receptor beta chains were sequenced from one sample in a study of CXCR3-negative and CXCR3-positive naive CD8 T cells. All TRB cDNA libraries came from 5' RACE performed with UMI labels. From the 5' RACE reads, TCRdb lists one entry per CDR3 protein and no DNA. The sample has some 50,000 distinct CDR3 sequences, and its top ten clones hold about 1.6%. The sequenced material came from naive CXCR3- CD8+ T cells from blood. Subset in this sample: CD45RO-CCR7+CD27+CD95- naive CD8+ T cells lacking CXCR3 (TNR3-). Source of these receptors: a human donor in good health. Some clones in this sample may be carry-over from other donors' samples.

The V call is TRBV6-2 or TRBV6-3, the J call TRBJ2-1; the D gene TCRdb calls, TRBD1, cannot be checked with no DNA. The CDR3 covers 13 residues. Germline-derived CDR1 and CDR2 are MNHEY and SVGEGT. The chain's CDR3 is CASGDGAYREQFF.

This chain uses TRBV27 with TRBJ2-1; absent DNA, TCRdb's TRBD2 call cannot be checked. This CDR3 has 15 amino acids. CDR1 MNHEY and CDR2 SMNVEV come from the germline V gene (reference sequence). This CDR3 reads CASRIGGPSYNEQFF.

V and J are TRBV19 and TRBJ2-6. The length of the CDR3 is 16 residues. Per germline, CDR1 LNHDA and CDR2 SQIVND (reference sequence). This CDR3 is CASSSSWGSGANVLTF.

The chain is built from TRBV29-1 and TRBJ2-5; TCRdb picks TRBD1, but there is no DNA to check that call. The CDR3 spans 14 residues. The germline V gene has CDR1 SQVTM and CDR2 ANQGSEA. Here the CDR3 reads CSGLNRRQQETQYF. Full variable domain (outside the CDR3, taken from reference TRBV29-1 and TRBJ2-5): SAVISQKPSRDICQRGTSLTIQCQVDSQVTMMFWYRQQPGQSLTLIATANQGSEATYESGFVIDKFPISRPNLTFSTLTVSNMSPEDSSIYLCSGLNRRQQETQYFGPGTRLLVL.

The V gene is TRBV7-2, the J gene TRBJ2-2. The CDR3 has 15 amino acids. Germline CDR1 SGHTA, CDR2 FQGNSA. This CDR3 reads CASSLLGSSTGELFF.

This sequence joins TRBV7-9 and TRBJ2-5; lacking DNA, the TRBD1 call made by TCRdb goes unchecked. Germline V gene sequence: CDR1 SEHNR, CDR2 FQNEAQ (reference sequence). There are 15 residues in the CDR3. The CDR3 loop reads CASSYEGARMETQYF. Together with reference TRBV7-9 and TRBJ2-5, the CDR3 gives the full variable domain: DTGVSQNPRHKITKRGQNVTFRCDPISEHNRLYWYRQTLGQGPEFLTYFQNEAQLEKSRLLSDRFSAERPKGSFSTLEIQRTEQGDSAMYLCASSYEGARMETQYFGPGTRLLVL.

The rearrangement uses TRBV29-1 and TRBJ2-7; absent DNA, TCRdb's TRBD1 call cannot be checked. Germline V gene data show CDR1 as SQVTM and CDR2 as ANQGSEA. The CDR3 has 15 amino acids. The CDR3 protein is CSVEGSRRGPYEQYF.

The rearrangement joins TRBV4-2 to TRBJ1-1; TCRdb selects TRBD1, and the lack of DNA leaves this call unchecked. Germline values: CDR1 LGHNA, CDR2 YNFKEQ. The CDR3 has 15 amino acids. CDR3 amino acids: CASSQDARGGTEAFF.

V and J are TRBV19 and TRBJ1-6. CDR1 and CDR2 from the germline V gene are LNHDA and SQIVND (reference sequence). The CDR3 sequence is 13 residues long. CDR3 region: CASSFSVNSPLHF.

This chain joins TRBV4-1 and TRBJ1-1; checking the TCRdb D call of TRBD1 is not possible without DNA. The germline gives CDR1 MGHRA, CDR2 YSYEKL. The CDR3 has 15 amino acids. The CDR3 region is CASSQVRGGNTEAFF.

CDR3 loop: CASSDWLNEQFF. The V call is TRBV6-5, the J call TRBJ2-1; the TRBD2 assignment by TCRdb is unverifiable without DNA. The germline gives CDR1 MNHEY, CDR2 SVGAGI. The CDR3 is 12 residues long.

This chain connects TRBV28 to TRBJ2-5. The germline gives CDR1 MDHEN, CDR2 SYDVKM. The CDR3 sequence is 12 residues long. The CDR3 protein is CASSPRQETQYF.

The chain employs TRBV4-1 and TRBJ1-1. Germline-derived CDR1 and CDR2 are MGHRA and YSYEKL. This CDR3 has 17 residues. The CDR3 sequence: CASSQDPLGTSPLGAFF.

The chain is built from TRBV4-3 and TRBJ2-1; TCRdb lists TRBD1, though no DNA is available to test this call. CDR3 size: 15 residues. In germline, CDR1 is LGHNA, CDR2 YSLEER. The CDR3 sequence is CASSHSVATGNEQFF.

The chain joins TRBV12-3 or TRBV12-4 to TRBJ1-1; as DNA is missing, the TRBD1 call by TCRdb cannot be tested. CDR3 length: 13 amino acids. The CDR3 sequence is CASSQRGGTEAFF.

This chain joins TRBV5-1 and TRBJ2-5; the D call of TRBD1 rests on TCRdb alone, since no DNA is present to check it. The CDR3 covers 13 residues. CDR1 is SGHRS, CDR2 YFSETQ, per germline. CDR3 protein: CASSRGGVETQYF.

The chain employs TRBV5-1 and TRBJ2-7; without DNA, the TCRdb call of TRBD2 cannot be checked. From germline, CDR1 is SGHRS and CDR2 YFSETQ. This CDR3 spans 17 amino acids. The CDR3 region is CASSPRDSGGPAYEQYF.

The CDR3 here is CASSLDRAPRTEAFF. The chain couples TRBV5-1 to TRBJ1-1. The CDR3 spans 15 residues. The germline gives CDR1 SGHRS, CDR2 YFSETQ.

The rearrangement links TRBV6-5 to TRBJ1-1; the TRBD1 assignment by TCRdb is unverifiable without DNA. Germline values: CDR1 MNHEY, CDR2 SVGAGI. CDR3 length equals 16 residues. The CDR3 spells CASSPRQGAMNTEAFF.

This rearrangement joins TRBV15 to TRBJ1-2. Germline CDR1 and CDR2: LNHNV and YYDKDF (reference sequence). The CDR3 spans 16 residues. CDR3 sequence reads: CATSRDEAASNYGYTF.

The chain links TRBV21-1 to TRBJ2-7; TCRdb designates TRBD1, a call that cannot be tested without DNA. TRBV21-1 is deemed a pseudogene. The CDR3 runs to 16 residues. The chain's CDR3 is CASSKRNTGAPYEQYF.

This sequence joins TRBV25-1 and TRBJ2-1; with no DNA, the TCRdb D assignment of TRBD2 cannot be verified. CDR3 size: 20 residues. Germline CDR1 and CDR2: MGHDK and SYGVNS. The CDR3 protein is CASSELSGGPSTGSYNEQFF.

V is TRBV29-1 and J is TRBJ2-7. Germline loops: CDR1 SQVTM, CDR2 ANQGSEA. The CDR3 is made up of 11 amino acids. The CDR3 sequence is CSVVFYYEQYF.

This chain connects TRBV20-1 to TRBJ2-7; TCRdb lists TRBD2, though no DNA is available to test this call. The V gene's germline CDR1 is DFQATT and CDR2 SNEGSKA (reference sequence). The length of the CDR3 is 14 residues. The CDR3: CSVLAGVLVGEQYF.